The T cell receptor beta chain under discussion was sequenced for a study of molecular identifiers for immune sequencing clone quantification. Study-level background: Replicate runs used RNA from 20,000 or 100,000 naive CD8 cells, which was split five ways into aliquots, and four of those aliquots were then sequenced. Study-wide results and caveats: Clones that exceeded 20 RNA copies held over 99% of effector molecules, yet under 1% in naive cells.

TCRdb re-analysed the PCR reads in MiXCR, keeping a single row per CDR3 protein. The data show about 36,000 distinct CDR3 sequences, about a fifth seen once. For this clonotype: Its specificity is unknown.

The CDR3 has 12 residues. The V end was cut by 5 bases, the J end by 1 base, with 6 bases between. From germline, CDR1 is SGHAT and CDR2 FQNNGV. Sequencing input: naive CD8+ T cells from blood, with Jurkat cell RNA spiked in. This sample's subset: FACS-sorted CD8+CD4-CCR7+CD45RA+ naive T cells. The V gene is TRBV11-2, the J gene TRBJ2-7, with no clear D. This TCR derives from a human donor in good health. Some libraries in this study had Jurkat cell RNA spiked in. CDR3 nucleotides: TGTGCCAGCAGCGGCGTATCCTACGAGCAGTACTTC. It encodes CASSGVSYEQYF.